These T cell receptor beta chains were read from a single sample in a study of T cell repertoires in cytomegalovirus infection. TCRdb called the reads again in MiXCR, with one record for every CDR3 protein. The repertoire holds fewer than 200,000 distinct CDR3 sequences, roughly an eighth seen once, with 25% to 30% in the top ten. The specimen was PBMCs. These receptors were obtained from a human donor in good health (CMV status not recorded). Some clones in this sample may be carry-over from other donors' samples. CDR3s leave out the opening cysteine and the closing phenylalanine or tryptophan.

TRBV24-1	ATSGRPNTGELF
TRBV28	ASSSNPDTQY
TRBV7-2	ASSVTLLNSYNSPLH
TRBV28	ASTQAGTHDNEQF
TRBV19	ASNPDRTDSGNTIY
TRBV28	ASRSRGRITEAF
TRBV12-3/TRBV12-4	ASSLDGNSPLH
TRBV5-4	ASSSGTKGYT
TRBV7-2	ASSLKNTGELF
TRBV5-6	ASSVQGERYQPQH
TRBV12-3/TRBV12-4	ASSLVGGMNSPLH
TRBV5-1	ASSEHDRDYTEAF
TRBV28	ASSFKGYT
TRBV7-9	ASSFDGDDQETQY
TRBV6-2/TRBV6-3	ASSQATGAF
TRBV7-2	ASSLARDSTEAF
TRBV7-3	ASSLSLGSTDTQY
TRBV25-1	ASSKMTSGNTIY
TRBV7-2	ASSFAGQGISYT
TRBV28	ASSLLPGGGNQPQH
TRBV12-3/TRBV12-4	ATGGGGSYEQY
TRBV7-2	ASSGRAGGTGYEQY
TRBV12-3/TRBV12-4	ASSRWTGGYMNTEAF
TRBV7-6	ASSLAQFRSGNTIY
TRBV6-2/TRBV6-3	ASSLRQAMGNQPQH
TRBV6-2/TRBV6-3	ASSYPPTGLGSGNQPQH
TRBV19	ASTRDRGNGYT
TRBV7-2	ASSFFQGPNYGYT